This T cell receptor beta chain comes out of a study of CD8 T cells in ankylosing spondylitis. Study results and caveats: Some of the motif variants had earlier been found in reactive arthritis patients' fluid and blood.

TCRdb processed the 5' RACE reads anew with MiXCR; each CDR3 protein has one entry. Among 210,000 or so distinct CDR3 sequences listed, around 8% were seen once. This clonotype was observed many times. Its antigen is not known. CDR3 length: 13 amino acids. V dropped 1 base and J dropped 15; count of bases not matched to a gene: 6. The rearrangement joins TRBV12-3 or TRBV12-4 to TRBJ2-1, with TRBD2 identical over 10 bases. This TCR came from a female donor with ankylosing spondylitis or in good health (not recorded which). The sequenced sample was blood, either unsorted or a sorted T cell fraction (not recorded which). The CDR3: CASSLGIAGGRFF. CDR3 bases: TGTGCCAGCAGTTTAGGAATAGCGGGAGGACGGTTCTTC.